One sample yielded the 32 T cell receptor beta chains listed below, sequenced in a study of control samples from healthy donors and cancer patients. Assay: immunoSEQ multiplex PCR; the TCRdb copy retains only in-frame clones and omits some. Of about 75,000 clones listed, approximately 94% are singletons. Source material: blood. The receptors come from a woman aged 40 to 55 in good health.

V gene TRBV6-5 combines with J gene TRBJ1-3; possible D gene TRBD1, 6 bases. V lost 6 bases and J 4 bases, leaving 10 bases between the germline ends. Germline V gives CDR1 MNHEY, CDR2 SVGAGI. The CDR3 covers 13 residues. CDR3 DNA: TGTGCCAGCAGCCAAGACAGGGGAAACACCATATATTTT. It yields the protein CASSQDRGNTIYF.

The chain couples TRBV6-5 to TRBJ1-2, with D unclear. Germline-derived CDR1 and CDR2 are MNHEY and SVGAGI. Trimming removed 2 bases from V and 7 bases from J, with 11 bases in between. There are 13 residues in the CDR3. The CDR3 nucleotides read TGTGCCAGCAGTTACGGACCTGGAGGTGGCTACACCTTC. Amino acid sequence: CASSYGPGGGYTF.

The J gene is TRBJ1-6, the V gene TRBV6-1, with D maybe TRBD1 (5 bases). The CDR3 has 15 amino acids. The germline V gene encodes CDR1 MNHNS and CDR2 SASEGT. V shed 1 base and J shed 7 bases, with 11 bases lying between them. The CDR3 sequence: CASSEVEGTNSPLHF. DNA for the CDR3: TGTGCCAGCAGTGAAGTGGAGGGGACCAATTCACCCCTCCACTTT.

V and J are TRBV3-1 (or the pseudogene TRBV3-2) and TRBJ1-6, with D perhaps TRBD1 (5 bases). The CDR3 is 14 amino acids. Germline loops: CDR1 LGHDT, CDR2 YNNKEL (reference sequence). V shed 1 base and J shed 10 bases, with 11 bases lying between them. The DNA of the CDR3 is TGTGCCAGCAGCCAAGTGGGGGGGAGCTCACCCCTCCACTTT. This gives the protein CASSQVGGSSPLHF.

This sequence joins TRBV2 and TRBJ1-3; perhaps TRBD1 as D (5 bases). The germline V gene encodes CDR1 SNHLY and CDR2 FYNNEI. The CDR3 runs to 13 residues. Trimming left V 4 bases short and J 7 bases short, with 11 bases between. The CDR3 loop reads CASSAGIGNTIYF. Written as DNA, the CDR3 is TGTGCCAGCAGTGCAGGGATCGGTAACACCATATATTTT.

The chain recombines TRBV6-5 with TRBJ2-3; weak D call: TRBD2 (6 bases). The ends were cut back, 5 bases at V and 4 bases at J, with 13 bases in the middle. Germline V gene data show CDR1 as MNHEY and CDR2 as SVGAGI. CDR3 length: 14 residues. CDR3 sequence: CASSPMEGPDTQYF. The CDR3 DNA reads as TGTGCCAGCAGTCCCATGGAGGGCCCAGATACGCAGTATTTT.

This chain uses TRBV5-6 with TRBJ1-3, with TRBD1 matching 7 bases. CDR3 length: 15 amino acids. V lost 4 bases and J lost 1; bases outside the gene matches: 5. Germline CDR1 SGHDT, CDR2 YYEEEE. The CDR3 loop is CASSGTTGSGNTIYF. CDR3 nucleotides: TGTGCCAGCAGCGGGACGACAGGGTCTGGAAACACCATATATTTT.

This rearrangement joins TRBV12-3 or TRBV12-4 to TRBJ2-7; D is possibly TRBD1 (6 bases). CDR3 size: 13 residues. Trimming removed 6 bases at V and 2 bases at J, with 11 bases between. The CDR3 nucleotides read TGTGCCAGCAGAGGGACAAATCCCTACGAGCAGTACTTC. Amino acids: CASRGTNPYEQYF.

CDR3 residues: CASSITSGAYYNEQFF. The CDR3 DNA sequence: TGTGCCAGTAGTATCACTAGCGGGGCCTACTACAATGAGCAGTTCTTC. This chain uses TRBV19 with TRBJ2-1; 10 nucleotides agree with TRBD2. V was pared by 3 bases and J by 3 bases, with 5 bases of the junction left unmatched. Germline V gives CDR1 LNHDA, CDR2 SQIVND (reference sequence). CDR3 length: 16 residues.

Of note for this clone: The sample carries other DNA sequences with the same CDR3. V usage is TRBV21-1 and J usage is TRBJ2-7; TRBD1, the table's D call, was not compared with the DNA. TRBV21-1 is flagged as a pseudogene. The CDR3 is 16 residues long. The CDR3 spells CASSSSGGTGVAEQYF. CDR3 coding DNA: TGTGCCAGCAGCTCTTCCGGCGGGACAGGGGTAGCAGAGCAGTATTTC.

This clone came up a few times. The chain has TRBV19 and TRBJ2-2; the match to TRBD1 covers 8 bases. Germline CDR1 LNHDA, CDR2 SQIVND (reference sequence). V shed 3 bases and J 0 bases; nucleotides not matched to a gene: 9. The CDR3 runs 18 residues. The chain's CDR3 is CASSIGGTGPPNTGELFF. The CDR3 DNA reads as TGTGCCAGTAGTATCGGAGGGACAGGTCCTCCGAACACCGGGGAGCTGTTTTTT.

The J gene is TRBJ1-1, the V gene TRBV23-1; weak D call: TRBD1 (6 bases). TRBV23-1 is given ORF status, its function remaining uncertain. The V and J ends lost 4 bases and 0 bases respectively, with 9 bases between them. The length of the CDR3 is 14 residues. The CDR3 protein is CASSPDRLNTEAFF. In nucleotides, the CDR3 is TGCGCCAGCAGTCCTGACAGGCTGAACACTGAAGCTTTCTTT.

The chain employs TRBV6-4 and TRBJ2-7; no clear D. The CDR3 spans 11 residues. V gave up 0 bases and J gave up 3 bases, with 0 bases separating them. Germline V CDR1 and CDR2: MRHNA, SNTAGT. In nucleotides, the CDR3 is TGTGCCAGCAGTGACTCCTACGAGCAGTACTTC. Residues: CASSDSYEQYF.

This clone occurred once. The rearrangement links TRBV5-1 to TRBJ2-3, with D perhaps given as TRBD1 or TRBD2 (5 bases each). Trimming took 4 bases from V and 2 from J, leaving 11 bases between them. Germline-derived CDR1 and CDR2 are SGHRS and YFSETQ. CDR3 size: 14 residues. The CDR3 sequence: CASSPGTDTDTQYF. CDR3 coding DNA: TGCGCCAGCAGCCCCGGGACGGACACAGATACGCAGTATTTT.

V usage is TRBV24-1 and J usage is TRBJ1-1; D ambiguous. The length of the CDR3 is 15 residues. Trimming cost V 4 bases and J 1 base, with 12 bases left between them. CDR1 is KGHDR, CDR2 SFDVKD, per germline. CDR3 in DNA: TGTGCCACCAGTGAGTCAAGGCAGCAGAACACTGAAGCTTTCTTT. Translating it yields CATSESRQQNTEAFF.

V is TRBV7-2 and J is TRBJ2-3; D is unresolved. Germline CDR1 and CDR2: SGHTA and FQGNSA. The CDR3 consists of 12 residues. The ends were cut back, 6 bases at V and 10 bases at J, with 14 bases in the middle. For the CDR3, the DNA is TGTGCCAGCAGTTCTAGAACTGCTGCGCAGTATTTT. As protein: CASSSRTAAQYF.

This rearrangement joins TRBV11-2 to TRBJ2-1; 9 bases fit TRBD2. Germline V gives CDR1 SGHAT, CDR2 FQNNGV. This CDR3 region has 16 residues. The trim removed 6 bases at V and 9 bases at J, leaving 15 bases unmatched. The CDR3 here is CASRWAGTSLLGEQFF. For the CDR3, the DNA is TGTGCCAGCAGGTGGGCCGGGACTAGCTTACTCGGTGAGCAGTTCTTC.

The chain recombines TRBV7-6 with TRBJ1-1, with D maybe TRBD1 (6 bases). This CDR3 comprises 12 residues. In germline, CDR1 is SGHVS, CDR2 FNYEAQ. V was cut by 5 bases and J by 10 bases, with 14 bases left in between. CDR3 nucleotide sequence: TGTGCCAGCAGCCTTGGGGGGGCGGCAGCTTTCTTT. It translates to CASSLGGAAAFF.

The J gene is TRBJ2-1, the V gene TRBV3-1 (or the pseudogene TRBV3-2), with 9 bases aligning to TRBD2. Per germline, CDR1 LGHDT and CDR2 YNNKEL (reference sequence). The CDR3 consists of 12 residues. J gave up 13 bases and V 4 bases, and 5 bases lay outside the gene matches. The CDR3 DNA reads TGTGCCAGCAGCCCCACTAGCGGGTTCCAGTTCTTC. This codes for CASSPTSGFQFF.

This clone was detected once. The rearrangement joins TRBV4-3 to TRBJ1-4; a weak D match, TRBD1 (6 bases). CDR1 LGHNA and CDR2 YSLEER come from the germline V gene. Trimming took 4 bases from V and 8 from J, leaving 17 bases between them. This CDR3 spans 15 amino acids. Here the CDR3 DNA reads TGCGCCAGCAGCCGGTTCGGGACATCGGACGAAAAACTGTTTTTT. Translation: CASSRFGTSDEKLFF.

The chain employs TRBV27 and TRBJ2-2, with a tentative D call TRBD2 (6 bases). Trimming left V 3 bases short and J 5 bases short, with 13 bases between. The germline gives CDR1 MNHEY, CDR2 SMNVEV (reference sequence). This CDR3 contains 15 residues. The CDR3 loop reads CASSFQLAGTGELFF. CDR3 nucleotides: TGTGCCAGCAGTTTTCAACTAGCTGGAACCGGGGAGCTGTTTTTT.

V is TRBV2 and J is TRBJ2-7; no clear D gene. CDR1 SNHLY and CDR2 FYNNEI come from the germline V gene. The V end was cut by 2 bases, the J end by 9 bases, with 17 bases between. This CDR3 contains 14 residues. CDR3 loop: CASSETVSEFRQYF. In DNA form, the CDR3 reads TGTGCCAGCAGTGAAACTGTCTCGGAGTTCCGGCAGTACTTC.

V usage is TRBV14 and J usage is TRBJ2-1; D gene uncertain. The CDR3 consists of 16 residues. Trimming stripped 4 bases from V and 0 bases from J, with 13 bases between. CDR1 and CDR2 from the germline V gene are SGHDN and FVKESK. As DNA, the CDR3 is TGTGCCAGCAGCCCCTTGGACGTTAGCTCCTACAATGAGCAGTTCTTC. Translation: CASSPLDVSSYNEQFF.

V and J are TRBV29-1 and TRBJ1-4; no clear D. This CDR3 spans 12 amino acids. Trimming shortened V by 7 bases and J by 4 bases, and 10 bases separated the two germline ends. Germline V CDR1 and CDR2: SQVTM, ANQGSEA. CDR3 loop: CSGQGLNEKLFF. The CDR3 DNA is TGCAGCGGACAAGGCCTTAATGAAAAACTGTTTTTT.

This clone occurred once. This chain links TRBV11-1 with TRBJ1-6, with D perhaps matching TRBD1 (5 bases). Trimming took 2 bases from V and 10 from J, leaving 15 bases between them. CDR3 length equals 15 residues. Germline V gene data show CDR1 as SGHAT and CDR2 as FQDESV (reference sequence). CDR3 amino acids: CASSLRGQGWSPLHF. The CDR3 region has the DNA TGTGCCAGCAGCTTACGAGGGCAGGGTTGGTCACCCCTCCACTTT.

The gene calls are TRBV7-2 and TRBJ2-7; D perhaps matches TRBD1 (6 bases). The germline gives CDR1 SGHTA, CDR2 FQGNSA. This CDR3 contains 15 residues. The V end was cut by 4 bases, the J end by 2 bases, with 15 bases between. The CDR3: CASSSNRDNTYEQYF. DNA of the CDR3: TGTGCCAGCAGCTCAAACAGGGACAACACCTACGAGCAGTACTTC. The variable domain in full, completed from reference TRBV7-2 and TRBJ2-7, reads GAGVSQSPSNKVTEKGKDVELRCDPISGHTALYWYRQSLGQGLEFLIYFQGNSAPDKSGLPSDRFSAERTGGSVSTLTIQRTQQEDSAVYLCASSSNRDNTYEQYFGPGTRLTVT.

The chain employs TRBV7-2 and TRBJ2-5; 7 bases match TRBD1. With 5 bases clipped from V and 1 base from J, the junction kept 4 bases outside the gene matches. The CDR3 covers 14 residues. Germline values: CDR1 SGHTA, CDR2 FQGNSA. Here the CDR3 reads CASSTGTVQETQYF. The DNA for the CDR3 is TGTGCCAGCAGCACCGGGACAGTCCAAGAGACCCAGTACTTC.

The V call is TRBV5-1, the J call TRBJ1-1; possible D gene TRBD1, 6 bases. This CDR3 has 15 residues. Germline V gives CDR1 SGHRS, CDR2 YFSETQ. V dropped 4 bases and J dropped 1 base, with 14 bases sitting between them. The CDR3: CASSPGAGANTEAFF. In nucleotides, the CDR3 is TGCGCCAGCAGCCCCGGGGCAGGGGCGAACACTGAAGCTTTCTTT.

The rearrangement links TRBV19 to TRBJ1-4; D may be TRBD1 (5 bases). The CDR3 length is 14 residues. Per the germline V gene, CDR1 is LNHDA and CDR2 is SQIVND (reference sequence). The V end lost 5 bases, the J end lost 5 bases, and 12 bases lay between the germline ends. CDR3: CASSSGTENEKLFF. For the CDR3, the DNA is TGTGCCAGTAGTTCCGGGACCGAAAATGAAAAACTGTTTTTT.

The chain has TRBV19 and TRBJ1-5; 10 bases match TRBD1. V lost 10 bases and J lost 3; bases outside the gene matches: 6. Germline CDR1 LNHDA, CDR2 SQIVND (reference sequence). The CDR3 has 14 residues. The CDR3 sequence: CATTTGGFNQPQHF. Here the CDR3 DNA reads TGTGCCACCACGACAGGGGGCTTCAATCAGCCCCAGCATTTT.

The chain combines TRBV2 with TRBJ1-4; D unclear. The CDR3 contains 16 residues. Germline V gene lookup returns CDR1 SNHLY and CDR2 FYNNEI. Between the trimmed V and J ends, which lost 5 bases and 8 bases, there was a span of 21 bases. CDR3 sequence reads: CASSNPLAQDQEKLFF. As DNA, the CDR3 is TGTGCCAGCAGTAACCCACTGGCCCAGGACCAGGAAAAACTGTTTTTT.

The chain uses TRBV7-9 and TRBJ2-1, with D perhaps being TRBD1 or TRBD2 (6 bases each). Germline V gene sequence: CDR1 SEHNR, CDR2 FQNEAQ (reference sequence). CDR3 length: 14 amino acids. The V gene lost 8 bases and the J gene lost 7 bases, with 18 bases spanning the gap. CDR3 region: CASGYGGGLNEQFF. CDR3 DNA: TGTGCCAGCGGATATGGTGGGGGGCTTAATGAGCAGTTCTTC.